This paragraph covers one T cell receptor beta chain sequence. The sample originates from a study of CD8 T cells in Susac syndrome. After extraction with the RNeasy kit, roughly 0.5 to 1 ug of the RNA was reverse transcribed using random hexamers. Multiplex immunoSEQ PCR targeted 54 Vbeta and 13 Jbeta TCR beta segments. TCRdb used MiXCR to reprocess the immunoSEQ multiplex PCR reads, holding one entry per CDR3 protein. The table includes 130,000 to 150,000 distinct CDR3 sequences, approximately 95% detected once. Trimming took 6 bases from V and 7 from J; bases not matched to a gene: 6. The CDR3 length is 13 residues. Healthy donors served as age- and sex-matched controls.

Sequenced input: CD4+ T cells from PBMCs. The receptor's source is a human donor in good health. V is TRBV12-3 or TRBV12-4 and J is TRBJ1-1, with 9 nucleotides matching TRBD1. The chain's CDR3 is CASRVQGALEAFF. The CDR3 bases are TGTGCCAGCAGGGTACAGGGGGCCCTTGAAGCTTTCTTT.